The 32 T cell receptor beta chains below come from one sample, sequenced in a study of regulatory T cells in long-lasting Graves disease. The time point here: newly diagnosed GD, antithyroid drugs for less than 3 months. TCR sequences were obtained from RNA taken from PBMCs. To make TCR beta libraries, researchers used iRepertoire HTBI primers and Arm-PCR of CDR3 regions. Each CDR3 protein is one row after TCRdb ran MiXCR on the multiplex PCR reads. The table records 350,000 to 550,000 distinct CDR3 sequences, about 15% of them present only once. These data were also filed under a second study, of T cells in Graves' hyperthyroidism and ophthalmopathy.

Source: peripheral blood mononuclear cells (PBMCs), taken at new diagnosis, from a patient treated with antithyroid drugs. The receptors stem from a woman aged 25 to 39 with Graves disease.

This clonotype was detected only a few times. Here the CDR3 DNA reads TGTGCCAGTAGTAACGGCGACAGCTATGGCTACACCTTC. This codes for CASSNGDSYGYTF. The rearrangement uses TRBV19 and TRBJ1-2; tentative D call: TRBD1 (5 bases). The CDR3 consists of 13 residues. Germline CDR1 LNHDA, CDR2 SQIVND (reference sequence). Trimming stripped 4 bases from V and 4 bases from J, with 10 bases between.

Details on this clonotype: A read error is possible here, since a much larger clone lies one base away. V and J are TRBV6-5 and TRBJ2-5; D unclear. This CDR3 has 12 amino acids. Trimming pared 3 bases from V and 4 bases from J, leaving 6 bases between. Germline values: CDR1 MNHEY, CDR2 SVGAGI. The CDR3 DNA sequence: TGTGCCAGCAGTTATTGGGGAGAGACCCAGTACTTC. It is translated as CASSYWGETQYF.

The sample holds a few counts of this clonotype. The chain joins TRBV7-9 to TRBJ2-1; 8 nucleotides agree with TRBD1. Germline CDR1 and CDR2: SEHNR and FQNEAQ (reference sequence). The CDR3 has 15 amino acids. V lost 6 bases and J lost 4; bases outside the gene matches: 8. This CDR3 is CASSGFGQGYNEQFF. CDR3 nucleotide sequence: TGTGCCAGCAGTGGCTTCGGACAGGGTTACAATGAGCAGTTCTTC. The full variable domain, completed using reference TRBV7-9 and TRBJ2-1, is DTGVSQNPRHKITKRGQNVTFRCDPISEHNRLYWYRQTLGQGPEFLTYFQNEAQLEKSRLLSDRFSAERPKGSFSTLEIQRTEQGDSAMYLCASSGFGQGYNEQFFGPGTRLTVL.

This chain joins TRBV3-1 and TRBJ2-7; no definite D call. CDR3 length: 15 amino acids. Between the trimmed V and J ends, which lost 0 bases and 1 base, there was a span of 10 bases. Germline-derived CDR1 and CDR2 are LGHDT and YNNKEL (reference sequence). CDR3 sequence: CASSQEMAVSYEQYF. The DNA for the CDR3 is TGTGCCAGCAGCCAAGAGATGGCAGTTTCCTACGAGCAGTACTTC.

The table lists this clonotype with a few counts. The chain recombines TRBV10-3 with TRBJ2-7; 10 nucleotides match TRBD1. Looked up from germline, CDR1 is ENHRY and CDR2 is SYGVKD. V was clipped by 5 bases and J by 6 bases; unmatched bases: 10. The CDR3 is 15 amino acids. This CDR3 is CAISLAGTGVAEQYF. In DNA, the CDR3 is TGTGCCATCAGTCTAGCCGGGACAGGGGTGGCCGAGCAGTACTTC.

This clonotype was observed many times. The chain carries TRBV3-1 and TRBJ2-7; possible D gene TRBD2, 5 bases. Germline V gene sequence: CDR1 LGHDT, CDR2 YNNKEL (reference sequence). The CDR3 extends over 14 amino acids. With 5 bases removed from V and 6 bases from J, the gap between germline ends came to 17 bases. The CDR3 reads CASSSTLASGEQYF. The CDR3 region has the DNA TGTGCCAGCAGCTCCACTTTAGCGTCTGGCGAGCAGTACTTC.

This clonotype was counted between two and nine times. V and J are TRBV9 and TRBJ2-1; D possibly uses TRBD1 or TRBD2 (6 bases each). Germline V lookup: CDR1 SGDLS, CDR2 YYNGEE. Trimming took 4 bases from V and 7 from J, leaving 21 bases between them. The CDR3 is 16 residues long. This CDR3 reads CASSFEGEAMLNEQFF. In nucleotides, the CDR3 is TGTGCCAGCAGCTTCGAGGGGGAGGCGATGTTGAATGAGCAGTTCTTC.

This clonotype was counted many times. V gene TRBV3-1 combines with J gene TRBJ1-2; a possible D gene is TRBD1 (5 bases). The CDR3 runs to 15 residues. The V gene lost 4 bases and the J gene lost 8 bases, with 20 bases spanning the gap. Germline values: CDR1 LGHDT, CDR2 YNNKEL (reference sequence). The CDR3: CASSPQPTAIRGYTF. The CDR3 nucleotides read TGTGCCAGCAGCCCCCAACCGACAGCGATCAGGGGCTACACCTTC.

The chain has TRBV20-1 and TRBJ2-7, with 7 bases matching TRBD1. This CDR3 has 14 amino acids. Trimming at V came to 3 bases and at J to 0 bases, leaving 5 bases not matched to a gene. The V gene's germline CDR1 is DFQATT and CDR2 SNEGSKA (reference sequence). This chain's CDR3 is CSARGDSGSYEQYF. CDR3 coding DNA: TGCAGTGCTAGGGGGGACAGCGGCTCCTACGAGCAGTACTTC.

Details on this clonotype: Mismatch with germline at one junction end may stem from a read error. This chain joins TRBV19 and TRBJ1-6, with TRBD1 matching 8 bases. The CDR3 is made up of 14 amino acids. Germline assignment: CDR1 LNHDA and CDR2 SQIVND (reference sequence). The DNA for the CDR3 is TGTGCCAATAGTATTCAGGGGGCGAATTCACCCCTCCACTTT. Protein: CANSIQGANSPLHF.

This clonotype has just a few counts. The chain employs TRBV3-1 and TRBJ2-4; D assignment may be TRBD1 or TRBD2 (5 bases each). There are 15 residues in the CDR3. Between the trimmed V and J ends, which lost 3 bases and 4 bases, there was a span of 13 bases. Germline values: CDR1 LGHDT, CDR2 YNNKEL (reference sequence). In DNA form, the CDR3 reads TGTGCCAGCAGCCAGGCAGGGAGAAGGAAAAACATTCAGTACTTC. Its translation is CASSQAGRRKNIQYF.

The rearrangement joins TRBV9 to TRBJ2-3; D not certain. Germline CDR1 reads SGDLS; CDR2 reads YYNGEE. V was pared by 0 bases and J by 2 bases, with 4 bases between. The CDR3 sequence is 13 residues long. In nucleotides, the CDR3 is TGTGCCAGCAGCGTAGAGTACACAGATACGCAGTATTTT. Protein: CASSVEYTDTQYF.

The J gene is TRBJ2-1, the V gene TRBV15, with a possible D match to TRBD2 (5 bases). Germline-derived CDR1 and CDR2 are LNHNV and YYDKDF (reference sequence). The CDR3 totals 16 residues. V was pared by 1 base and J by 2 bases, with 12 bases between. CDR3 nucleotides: TGTGCCACCAGCAGAGGAGGGAGCCGGGCCTACAATGAGCAGTTCTTC. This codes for CATSRGGSRAYNEQFF.

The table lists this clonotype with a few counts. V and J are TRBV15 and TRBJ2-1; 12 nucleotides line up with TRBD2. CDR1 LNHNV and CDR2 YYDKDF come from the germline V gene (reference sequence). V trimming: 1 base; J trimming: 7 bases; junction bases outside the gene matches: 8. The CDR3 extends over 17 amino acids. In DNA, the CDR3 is TGTGCCACCAGCAGAGCCGGGTTGGGGACTAGCGGGAATGAGCAGTTCTTC. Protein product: CATSRAGLGTSGNEQFF.

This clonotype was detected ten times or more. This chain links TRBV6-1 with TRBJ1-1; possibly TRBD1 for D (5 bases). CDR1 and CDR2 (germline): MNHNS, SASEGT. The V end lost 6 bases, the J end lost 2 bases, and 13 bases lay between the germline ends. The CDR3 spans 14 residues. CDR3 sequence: CASRVEGRNTEAFF. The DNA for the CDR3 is TGTGCCAGCAGGGTGGAGGGGAGAAACACTGAAGCTTTCTTT.

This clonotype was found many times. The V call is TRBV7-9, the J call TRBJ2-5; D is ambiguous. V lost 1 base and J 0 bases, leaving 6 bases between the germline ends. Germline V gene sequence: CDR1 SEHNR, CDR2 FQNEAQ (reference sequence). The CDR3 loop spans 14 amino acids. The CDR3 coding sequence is TGTGCCAGCAGCTTAGGTGTCGACCAAGAGACCCAGTACTTC. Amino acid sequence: CASSLGVDQETQYF.

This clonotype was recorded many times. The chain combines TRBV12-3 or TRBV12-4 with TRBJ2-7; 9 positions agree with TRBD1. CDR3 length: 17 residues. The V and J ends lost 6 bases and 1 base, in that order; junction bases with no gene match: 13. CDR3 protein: CASRPGTGSRSSYEQYF. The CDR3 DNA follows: TGTGCCAGCAGACCCGGGACAGGGTCCAGATCGTCCTACGAGCAGTACTTC.

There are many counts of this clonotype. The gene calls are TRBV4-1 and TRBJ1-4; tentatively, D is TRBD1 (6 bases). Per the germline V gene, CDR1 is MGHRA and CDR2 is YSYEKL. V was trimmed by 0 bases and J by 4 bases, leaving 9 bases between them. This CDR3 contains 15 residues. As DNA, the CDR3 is TGCGCCAGCAGCCAAGAAGCAGGGGTTAATGAAAAACTGTTTTTT. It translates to CASSQEAGVNEKLFF.

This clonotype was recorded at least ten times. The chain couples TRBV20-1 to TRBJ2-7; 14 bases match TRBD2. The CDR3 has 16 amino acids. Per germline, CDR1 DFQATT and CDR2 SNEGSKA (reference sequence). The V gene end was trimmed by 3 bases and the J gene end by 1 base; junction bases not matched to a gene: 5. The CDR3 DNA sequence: TGCAGTGCTAGTCCGGGACTAGCGGGAGCATCCTACGAGCAGTACTTC. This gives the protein CSASPGLAGASYEQYF.

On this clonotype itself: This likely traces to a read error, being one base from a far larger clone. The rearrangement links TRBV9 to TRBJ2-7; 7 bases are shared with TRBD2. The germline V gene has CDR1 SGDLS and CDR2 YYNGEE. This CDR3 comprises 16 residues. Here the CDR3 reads CASSEPGRFRSYKQYF. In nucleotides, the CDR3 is TGCGCCAGCAGTGAACCCGGGAGGTTTCGGTCCTACAAGCAGTACTTC.

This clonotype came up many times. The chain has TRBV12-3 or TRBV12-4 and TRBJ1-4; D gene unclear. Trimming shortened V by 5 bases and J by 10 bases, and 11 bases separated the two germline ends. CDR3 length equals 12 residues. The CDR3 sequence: CASSRDSRKLFF. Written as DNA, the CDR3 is TGTGCCAGCAGTCGCGACTCTCGAAAACTGTTTTTT.

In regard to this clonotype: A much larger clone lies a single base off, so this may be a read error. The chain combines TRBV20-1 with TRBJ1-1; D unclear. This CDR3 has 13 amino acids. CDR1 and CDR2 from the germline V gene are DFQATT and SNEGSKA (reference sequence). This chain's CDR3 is CGASDGRVTEAFF. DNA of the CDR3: TGCGGTGCTAGTGACGGGAGGGTCACTGAAGCTTTCTTT.

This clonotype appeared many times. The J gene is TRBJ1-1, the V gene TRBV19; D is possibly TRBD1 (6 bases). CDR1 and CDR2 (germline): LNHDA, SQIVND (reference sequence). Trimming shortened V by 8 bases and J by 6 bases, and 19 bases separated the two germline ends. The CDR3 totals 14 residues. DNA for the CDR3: TGTGCCAGTGTAACAGGGTGGGGTCTGCCTGAAGCTTTCTTT. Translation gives CASVTGWGLPEAFF. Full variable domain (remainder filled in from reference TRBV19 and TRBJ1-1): DGGITQSPKYLFRKEGQNVTLSCEQNLNHDAMYWYRQDPGQGLRLIYYSQIVNDFQKGDIAEGYSVSREKKESFPLTVTSAQKNPTAFYLCASVTGWGLPEAFFGQGTRLTVV.

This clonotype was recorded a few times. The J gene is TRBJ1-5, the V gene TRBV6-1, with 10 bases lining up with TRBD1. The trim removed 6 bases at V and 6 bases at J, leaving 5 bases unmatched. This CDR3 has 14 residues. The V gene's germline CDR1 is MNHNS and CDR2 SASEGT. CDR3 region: CASRDDRGPQPQHF. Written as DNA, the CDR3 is TGTGCCAGCAGGGACGACAGGGGGCCTCAGCCCCAGCATTTT.

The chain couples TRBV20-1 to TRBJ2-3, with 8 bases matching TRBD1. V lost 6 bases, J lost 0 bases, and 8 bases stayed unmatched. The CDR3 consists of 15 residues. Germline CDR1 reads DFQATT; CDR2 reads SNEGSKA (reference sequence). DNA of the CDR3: TGCAGTGCCCCGAGGACAGGGCATAGCACAGATACGCAGTATTTT. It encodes CSAPRTGHSTDTQYF.

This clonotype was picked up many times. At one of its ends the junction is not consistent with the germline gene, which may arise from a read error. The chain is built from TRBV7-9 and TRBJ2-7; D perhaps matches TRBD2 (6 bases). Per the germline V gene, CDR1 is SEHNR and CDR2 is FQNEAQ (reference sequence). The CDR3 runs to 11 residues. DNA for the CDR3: TGTGCCAGCAGGCAGGACTATCCGTTGAACTTC. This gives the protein CASRQDYPLNF.

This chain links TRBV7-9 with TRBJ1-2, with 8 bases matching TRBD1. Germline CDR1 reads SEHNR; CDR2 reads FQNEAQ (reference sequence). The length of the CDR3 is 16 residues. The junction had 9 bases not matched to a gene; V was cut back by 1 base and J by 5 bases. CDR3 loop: CASSLGGQGRWYGYTF. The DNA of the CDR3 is TGTGCCAGCAGCTTAGGTGGACAGGGAAGGTGGTATGGCTACACCTTC.

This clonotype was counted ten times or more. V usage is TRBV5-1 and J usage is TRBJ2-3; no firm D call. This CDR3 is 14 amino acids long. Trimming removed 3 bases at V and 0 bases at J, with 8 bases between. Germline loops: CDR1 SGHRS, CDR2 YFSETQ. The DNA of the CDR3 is TGCGCCAGCAGCTCCCCTGCCAGCACAGATACGCAGTATTTT. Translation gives CASSSPASTDTQYF.

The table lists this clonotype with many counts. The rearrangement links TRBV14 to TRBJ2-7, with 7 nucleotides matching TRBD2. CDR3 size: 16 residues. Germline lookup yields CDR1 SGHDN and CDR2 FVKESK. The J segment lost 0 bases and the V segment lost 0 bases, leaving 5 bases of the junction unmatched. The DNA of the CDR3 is TGTGCCAGCAGCCAAGAAGGGCTAGCGGCCTCCTACGAGCAGTACTTC. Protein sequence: CASSQEGLAASYEQYF.

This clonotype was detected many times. In nucleotides, the CDR3 is TGTGCCTGGAGTGAAGACAGCTACGAGCAGTACTTC. Its protein is CAWSEDSYEQYF. This chain connects TRBV30 to TRBJ2-7, with a weak D call TRBD1 (5 bases). Germline CDR1 and CDR2: GTSNPN and SVGIG (reference sequence). The CDR3 contains 12 residues. V lost 1 base to trimming and J lost 3 bases, with 7 bases between them.

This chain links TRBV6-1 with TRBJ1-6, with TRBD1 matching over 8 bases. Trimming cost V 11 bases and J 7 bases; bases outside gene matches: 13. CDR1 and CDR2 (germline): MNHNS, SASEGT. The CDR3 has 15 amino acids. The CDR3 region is CAPNRSGQANSPLHF. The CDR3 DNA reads TGTGCCCCCAACAGGTCGGGACAGGCCAATTCACCCCTCCACTTT.

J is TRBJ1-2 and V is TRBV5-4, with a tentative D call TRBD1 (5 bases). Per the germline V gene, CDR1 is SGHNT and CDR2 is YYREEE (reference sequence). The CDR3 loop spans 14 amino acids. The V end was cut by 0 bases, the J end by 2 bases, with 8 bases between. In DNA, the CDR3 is TGTGCCAGCAGCTTGGCGCGACAGAACTATGGCTACACCTTC. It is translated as CASSLARQNYGYTF.